The source of this T cell receptor beta chain is a study of cytomegalovirus exposure and HLA in healthy donors (dated by TCRdb to about 2017). Turning to the overall study: An earlier analysis of approximately 590 of the donors reported 250 to 300 Gb of sequence data and 100 million to 140 million unique TCR beta sequences from some 180 million T cells. An early release that covered about 600 HLA-typed donors contained 250 to 350 gigabases of sequencing data and 85 million to 100 million unique TCR sequences. The genetic ancestry cluster associated with self-reported Caucasian donors included 81% of the roughly 400 genotyped donors. The aim of the study was to test whether cataloging public T cell receptors could identify signatures of past pathogen exposure. The T cell repertoires of 700 or so subjects were profiled by immunosequencing and related to cytomegalovirus serostatus. Along with the approximately 600-subject first cohort, a separate validation cohort of about 110 different subjects was used. To predict cytomegalovirus infection status, the study combined high-throughput TCR immunosequencing, statistical association of individual TCRs with disease status, and machine learning. In a later analysis, previously published TCR beta repertoires from 670 or so donors were re-analyzed and high-resolution HLA genotyping was added so that TCR occurrence patterns could be studied. Rather than using new phenotypic data, the later analysis identified candidate immune exposures from TCR beta sequences and from how often those sequences occurred across donors. To decide whether each TCR beta V gene segment behaved as functional or pseudogenic, an earlier analysis of some 600 of the donors relied on high-throughput TCR beta sequencing. Donor age, sex, ethnicity and CMV serostatus were compiled together with the repertoire data. In a later genetic analysis, genome-wide SNP genotypes for about 55% of the roughly 700 donors were used, and that subset was treated as a discovery cohort. All discovery cohort repertoires had been generated on a single sequencing platform. Class I and class II HLA loci were covered by the typing at four-digit resolution. The number of donors typed differed by locus, with about 629-630 for A, B, C, DRB1 and DQB1, more than 500 for DQA1, about 610 for DPA1, and some 470 for DPB1. Several DR-DQ haplotypes were treated as single units for association and clustering because of strong linkage in the cohort. Across approximately 420 genotyped donors of the cohort, an average of approximately 240,000 unique TCR beta nucleotide sequences per donor were sequenced, and 15% to 20% of those sequences were non-productive. Here is what the overall study found, with its caveats: The only immune exposure information available for the cohort was CMV serostatus. According to a later genetic analysis, donors in an Asian-associated ancestry cluster had fewer N-insertions in productive TCRs than the approximately 630-donor mean. In a later genetic analysis, a missense DCLRE1C variant was associated with V-gene and J-gene trimming of TCR beta chains, and the association was replicated in an independent cohort. While some public TCRs were present in many individuals, most TCR sequences turned up only very rarely across donors. The classifier was reported to diagnose cytomegalovirus status with high specificity and sensitivity in both the original cohort and the validation cohort. In a later analysis, HLA-associated TCR beta chains showed more clonal expansion and lower generation probabilities than non-associated chains that were equally common. In a later analysis, 15,000 to 20,000 TCR beta sequences were associated with specific HLA alleles at a false discovery rate of 0.05. Because counts were too low, about 18 rarely observed V segments, including chromosome 9 orphons, were left out of the earlier analysis of about 500 of the donors. A further reported finding was that TCR beta sequences accurately predicted the HLA-A and HLA-B alleles for most subjects in the first cohort. A cluster of highly shared sequence variants was judged likely to be a technical artifact of the sequencing pipeline. The 87-base-pair reads could not distinguish some IMGT-functional V segments, including TRBV6-2 and TRBV6-3, so those segments were excluded. In a later analysis, several top co-occurrence clusters were reported to appear linked to parvovirus B19, influenza, CMV and Epstein-Barr virus. A few of the identified cytomegalovirus-associated TCR beta chains were confirmed in vitro to be specific for cytomegalovirus antigens. Linkage disequilibrium might explain the correlated functional status among segregating V segments, but an unknown experimental factor could not be ruled out. Only TCR beta chains were sequenced in this cohort, and the absence of alpha or paired-chain data limited detectable features. The authors suggested that the approach could potentially be generalized to other disease states and immunological phenotypes. Assigning TCR associations to individual alleles was difficult when HLA alleles, especially DR and DQ, strongly co-occurred. An earlier analysis of around 500 of the donors showed that most TCR beta V segments appeared in productive rearrangements either about 87% or about 30% of the time, which broadly matched IMGT annotations. Sequencing depth was assumed to be roughly uniform across donors in the presence/absence analyses, though that assumption may not hold. In the study, around 150 TCR beta chains were listed as associated with cytomegalovirus. In a later analysis, the rate of TCR association differed among HLA loci, with DRB1 alleles having the most associated TCRs and HLA-C alleles having the fewest. Because HLA typing was missing for some donors at each locus, association tests included only the typed subset. Most CMV-associated TCR beta chains appeared to be HLA-restricted in a later analysis, and the HLA associations seemed to be driven largely by CMV exposure.

Trimming takes 0 bases off V and 1 base off J; junction bases not matched to a gene: 6. The CDR3 contains 16 residues, cysteine and phenylalanine counted. Only the CDR3 DNA is retained, 48 bases long and in frame from the first base. The germline V gene sets CDR1 to SGDLS and CDR2 to YYNGEE. Receptors were amplified or captured by the immunoSEQ multiplex PCR assay. For the multiplex PCR, a mixture combining 60 forward primers for TCR Vbeta segments and 13 reverse primers for TCR Jbeta segments was used. A multiplex PCR assay on genomic DNA amplified the CDR3 region of rearranged TCR beta genes. Amplified TCR beta libraries were sequenced as 87-base-pair reads on the Illumina HiSeq System. The authors processed their data as follows. A later analysis tallied roughly 78 million unique TCR beta chains across the 610 or so repertoires, and about 12 million of those chains were shared by two or more donors. To remove PCR and sequencing errors, raw reads were error-corrected and collapsed into unique sequences using a nearest-neighbor algorithm that merged closely related sequences. CDR3 sequences were aligned to IMGT reference sequences to assign V, D and J gene segments. For a sequence to be retained, a match of at least six nucleotides was required to both a V gene segment and a J gene segment. Rearrangements were classified as productive when the CDR3 lacked stop codons and remained in frame with V and J, and all other rearrangements were classified as non-productive. CDR3 was defined by IMGT convention, running from the second conserved V-encoded cysteine to the conserved J-encoded phenylalanine. The earlier analysis of about 640 of the donors excluded any sequence lacking an unambiguous match to a single V gene segment. An earlier analysis of fewer than 750 of the donors classified V segments as functional when productive rearrangements were above 56.7% and as segregating when the standard deviation between donors was above 5%. A statistical classification framework was built to diagnose cytomegalovirus status from the catalog of TCR beta chain sequences. A later analysis assigned V and J genes by comparing TCR nucleotide sequences with IMGT/GENE-DB human TR gene sequences. Using the TCRdist pipeline, a later analysis assigned CDR3 sequences along with most-parsimonious VDJ recombination scenarios. In a later analysis, each TCR beta chain was defined by its CDR3 amino acid sequence together with its V-gene family, and reads without a unique V-gene family were excluded. A later analysis removed several hundred highly shared, low-generation-probability nucleotide sequences to deal with suspected cross-contamination and a sequencing artifact. For each public chain, a later analysis derived a clonal expansion index from normalized ranks of inferred template counts within each repertoire. In a later analysis, generation probabilities were computed with a VDJ recombination model fitted to out-of-frame rearrangements, and the resulting probabilities were checked against IGoR. In a later analysis, hypergeometric tests were used to score TCR-TCR, TCR-HLA and TCR-CMV co-occurrence, with a repertoire-size bias correction applied to TCR pairs. To estimate false discovery rates, a later analysis permuted the HLA or CMV assignments 20 times. In a later analysis, co-occurring TCRs were grouped with DBSCAN, and TCRdist sequence similarity was added when clustering was performed within HLA-allele-positive subsets. Repertoires with fewer than 30,000 or more than 120,000 public chains were left out of co-occurrence clustering, as were a few repertoires with anomalous nucleotide sharing. The clones in this table, taken by TCRdb from immuneACCESS, are in-frame only. Not every clone is retained; where verified, under half of the shortfall comes from an unresolved V gene, and the cause of the rest is unknown. Clone size and V and J calls were adopted from that table, with D and trimming inferred from the DNA. The sample has approximately 120,000 clones on record, about 76% of them singletons. Over 2% of the sample is held by the ten biggest clonotypes.

The cohort was made up of 666 healthy bone marrow donors. Cohort members were all nominally healthy when sampled, although unrecorded immune exposures were likely present. The donor was CMV seronegative and belonged to the group of 380 or so seronegative cohort members. Each donor provided a peripheral blood sample, and peripheral blood mononuclear cells were used for TCR beta sequencing. The Qiagen DNeasy Blood Extraction Kit was used to extract genomic DNA from the blood cell samples. In the case of this clone: Its antigen is not yet known. The input lacks base qualities; no much larger clone sits a single base away.

The receptor was isolated from a young woman in good health and CMV-seronegative. Recombination linked TRBV9 to TRBJ1-2; 7 junctional bases match TRBD1. Sequencing was done on a sample of PBMCs. The nucleotide sequence reads TGTGCCAGCAGCGTAGGACTCCAGGGGGATAACTATGGCTACACCTTC. Its protein reads: CASSVGLQGDNYGYTF.